One and the same sample provided the 24 T cell receptor beta chains below, sequenced in a study of CD8 T cells in Susac syndrome. Reverse transcription of 0.5 to 1 ug RNA was carried out with random hexamers. TCRdb reprocessed the immunoSEQ multiplex PCR reads with MiXCR, giving one entry per CDR3 protein. The repertoire holds about 180,000 distinct CDR3 sequences, more than 90% seen once, with approximately 0.088% in the top ten. Source material: CD4+ T cells from PBMCs. These receptors were collected from a human donor with multiple sclerosis.

The V call is TRBV29-1, the J call TRBJ2-2; TRBD1 is a possible D gene (6 bases). V dropped 6 bases and J dropped 1 base, with 12 bases sitting between them. The germline CDR1 and CDR2 sequences are SQVTM and ANQGSEA. The CDR3 is 14 amino acids. In DNA, the CDR3 is TGCAGCGTCCCCGGGACAATGAACACCGGGGAGCTGTTTTTT. Translation gives CSVPGTMNTGELFF.

The gene calls are TRBV5-6 and TRBJ2-7; 7 nucleotides match TRBD1. The ends lost 2 bases at V and 3 bases at J; junction bases unmatched: 2. The CDR3 loop spans 13 amino acids. Germline-derived CDR1 and CDR2 are SGHDT and YYEEEE. The CDR3 sequence is CASSFGTDYEQYF. In DNA, the CDR3 is TGTGCCAGCAGCTTCGGGACAGACTACGAGCAGTACTTC. Full variable domain (rest looked up from reference TRBV5-6 and TRBJ2-7): DAGVTQSPTHLIKTRGQQVTLRCSPKSGHDTVSWYQQALGQGPQFIFQYYEEEERQRGNFPDRFSGHQFPNYSSELNVNALLLGDSALYLCASSFGTDYEQYFGPGTRLTVT.

This chain links TRBV7-2 with TRBJ1-2; tentatively, D is TRBD1 (6 bases). The CDR3 is 12 amino acids. Per germline, CDR1 SGHTA and CDR2 FQGNSA. V shed 5 bases and J shed 6 bases, with 10 bases lying between them. The CDR3 coding sequence is TGTGCCAGCAGCCTCCAGGGGCATGGCTACACCTTC. It translates to CASSLQGHGYTF.

This chain's CDR3 is CASSMGGNNEQFF. The CDR3 DNA follows: TGTGCCAGTAGTATGGGGGGTAACAATGAGCAGTTCTTC. The chain combines TRBV19 with TRBJ2-1, with D possibly matching TRBD2 (6 bases). Per the germline V gene, CDR1 is LNHDA and CDR2 is SQIVND (reference sequence). The CDR3 is made up of 13 amino acids. Trimming removed 3 bases at V and 5 bases at J, with 8 bases between.

Only one count was recorded for this clonotype. This rearrangement joins TRBV28 to TRBJ2-3; 13 bases fit TRBD2. This CDR3 spans 13 amino acids. The trim removed 11 bases at V and 5 bases at J, leaving 4 bases unmatched. The germline CDR1 and CDR2 sequences are MDHEN and SYDVKM. The CDR3 protein is CAGTSGGEDTQYF. CDR3 bases: TGTGCCGGCACTAGCGGGGGGGAAGATACGCAGTATTTT.

The V and J genes are TRBV5-6 and TRBJ2-4; TRBD2 agrees at 8 bases. Germline loops: CDR1 SGHDT, CDR2 YYEEEE. The CDR3 consists of 15 residues. Trimming took 4 bases from V and 6 from J; bases not matched to a gene: 9. In nucleotides, the CDR3 is TGTGCCAGCAGCCGGGACACTAGCGGCGGAAACATTCAGTACTTC. Translating it yields CASSRDTSGGNIQYF.

J is TRBJ2-7 and V is TRBV9; 9 bases are a match to TRBD1. This CDR3 region has 15 residues. CDR1 is SGDLS and CDR2 is YYNGEE in the germline V gene. Trimming took 4 bases from V and 3 from J; bases not matched to a gene: 8. Here the CDR3 reads CASSLGTGYFYEQYF. CDR3 DNA sequence: TGTGCCAGCAGCTTAGGGACAGGGTATTTCTACGAGCAGTACTTC. Full variable domain (outside the CDR3, taken from reference TRBV9 and TRBJ2-7): DSGVTQTPKHLITATGQRVTLRCSPRSGDLSVYWYQQSLDQGLQFLIQYYNGEERAKGNILERFSAQQFPDLHSELNLSSLELGDSALYFCASSLGTGYFYEQYFGPGTRLTVT.

The chain links TRBV2 to TRBJ2-1; 14 bases align to TRBD2. Trimming removed 8 bases from V and 5 bases from J; junction bases left unmatched: 5. The germline CDR1 and CDR2 sequences are SNHLY and FYNNEI. This CDR3 region has 15 residues. The CDR3: CASWTSGGPNNEQFF. CDR3 in DNA: TGTGCCAGCTGGACTAGCGGGGGGCCCAACAATGAGCAGTTCTTC.

The chain employs TRBV20-1 and TRBJ2-3; D is unclear. The V gene's germline CDR1 is DFQATT and CDR2 SNEGSKA (reference sequence). Trimming stripped 3 bases from V and 5 bases from J, with 6 bases between. The CDR3 length is 11 residues. CDR3 region: CSASNQDTQYF. The CDR3 nucleotides are TGCAGTGCTAGCAACCAAGATACGCAGTATTTT.

This clonotype was recorded once. The rearrangement uses TRBV20-1 and TRBJ1-4; D not certain. Trimming pared 6 bases from V and 4 bases from J, leaving 15 bases between. CDR1 and CDR2 from the germline V gene are DFQATT and SNEGSKA (reference sequence). The CDR3 is 14 residues long. The CDR3, as DNA: TGCAGTGCCGTACTGACCGGGTTTAATGAAAAACTGTTTTTT. As protein: CSAVLTGFNEKLFF.

The chain joins TRBV20-1 to TRBJ2-5, with a tentative D call TRBD2 (7 bases). This CDR3 contains 15 residues. V gave up 3 bases and J gave up 5 bases, with 19 bases separating them. The germline V gene encodes CDR1 DFQATT and CDR2 SNEGSKA (reference sequence). The CDR3 coding sequence is TGCAGTGCTAGTGGGAGGGGGGTCTATTCGGAGACCCAGTACTTC. Its translation is CSASGRGVYSETQYF.

This rearrangement joins TRBV6-6 to TRBJ2-3; D assignment may be TRBD1 or TRBD2 (5 bases each). In germline, CDR1 is MNHNY, CDR2 SVGAGI (reference sequence). V dropped 4 bases and J dropped 1 base, with 9 bases sitting between them. This CDR3 is built from 14 residues. CDR3 sequence (DNA): TGTGCCAGCAGTTCCCGGGACCGCACAGATACGCAGTATTTT. Protein product: CASSSRDRTDTQYF.

This chain connects TRBV10-3 to TRBJ2-7, with TRBD1 matching over 11 bases. Germline CDR1 and CDR2: ENHRY and SYGVKD. V shed 6 bases and J 4 bases; nucleotides not matched to a gene: 5. This CDR3 is 14 amino acids long. The CDR3 is CAISPGQGGYEQYF. The CDR3, as DNA: TGTGCCATCAGCCCGGGACAGGGGGGTTACGAGCAGTACTTC.

The table lists this clonotype with a count of one. J is TRBJ2-2 and V is TRBV5-4; perhaps D is TRBD1 or TRBD2 (5 bases each). Germline V gene sequence: CDR1 SGHNT, CDR2 YYREEE (reference sequence). The CDR3 extends over 16 amino acids. Trimming stripped 5 bases from V and 4 bases from J, with 18 bases between. The CDR3 nucleotides read TGTGCCAGCAGTAGCCTCCGGGACGGCTTCACCGGGGAGCTGTTTTTT. It yields the protein CASSSLRDGFTGELFF. Looking up the rest from reference TRBV5-4 and TRBJ2-2 gives the full variable domain: ETGVTQSPTHLIKTRGQQVTLRCSSQSGHNTVSWYQQALGQGPQFIFQYYREEENGRGNFPPRFSGLQFPNYSSELNVNALELDDSALYLCASSSLRDGFTGELFFGEGSRLTVL.

This clonotype showed up just once. In DNA form, the CDR3 reads TGTGCCAGCAGTTTTCGGACAGGGGGGGATCAGCCCCAGCATTTT. It translates to CASSFRTGGDQPQHF. V gene TRBV27 combines with J gene TRBJ1-5; 10 nucleotides match TRBD1. The CDR3 totals 15 residues. V dropped 3 bases and J dropped 5; count of bases not matched to a gene: 4. Germline CDR1 MNHEY, CDR2 SMNVEV (reference sequence).

This clonotype was counted a single time. The V and J genes are TRBV6-2 or TRBV6-3 and TRBJ2-5; no firm D call. The CDR3 sequence is 12 residues long. The ends were cut back, 5 bases at V and 5 bases at J, with 9 bases in the middle. Germline-derived CDR1 and CDR2 are MNHEY and SVGEGT. CDR3 coding DNA: TGTGCCAGCAGTCAGAAGTTGGAGACCCAGTACTTC. Translated, it gives CASSQKLETQYF.

The rearrangement joins TRBV30 to TRBJ1-2, with 11 nucleotides matching TRBD1. The junction had 12 bases not matched to a gene; V was cut back by 2 bases and J by 7 bases. This CDR3 is 16 amino acids long. Germline lookup yields CDR1 GTSNPN and CDR2 SVGIG (reference sequence). The CDR3 loop reads CAWSFGQGALSGGYTF. In DNA, the CDR3 is TGTGCCTGGAGTTTCGGACAGGGGGCATTGTCCGGTGGCTACACCTTC.

The chain has TRBV12-3 or TRBV12-4 and TRBJ2-3, with D unresolved. Trimming took off 3 bases at V and 4 bases at J, with 11 bases between the two ends. This CDR3 has 14 residues. Here the CDR3 reads CASSFSMFADTQYF. CDR3 DNA sequence: TGTGCCAGCAGTTTCTCTATGTTTGCAGATACGCAGTATTTT.

In DNA form, the CDR3 reads TGCAGTGCTAGATGGTACAATGAGCAGTTCTTC. This translates into CSARWYNEQFF. This chain connects TRBV20-1 to TRBJ2-1; D is undetermined. The V end lost 2 bases, the J end lost 4 bases, and 3 bases lay between the germline ends. The CDR3 has 11 amino acids. Germline V gene data show CDR1 as DFQATT and CDR2 as SNEGSKA (reference sequence).

The V gene is TRBV5-1, the J gene TRBJ2-5; D is possibly TRBD2 (6 bases). The CDR3 runs 17 residues. Germline V gives CDR1 SGHRS, CDR2 YFSETQ. V was pared by 0 bases and J by 4 bases, with 19 bases between. For the CDR3, the DNA is TGCGCCAGCAGCTTGGTAATGGACACCATGGGGGGAGAGACCCAGTACTTC. Translating it yields CASSLVMDTMGGETQYF. The whole variable domain, remainder taken from reference TRBV5-1 and TRBJ2-5, is KAGVTQTPRYLIKTRGQQVTLSCSPISGHRSVSWYQQTPGQGLQFLFEYFSETQRNKGNFPGRFSGRQFSNSRSEMNVSTLELGDSALYLCASSLVMDTMGGETQYFGPGTRLLVL.

This rearrangement joins TRBV10-3 to TRBJ2-5, with 8 positions matching TRBD1. The V gene end was trimmed by 0 bases and the J gene end by 5 bases; junction bases not matched to a gene: 5. There are 15 residues in the CDR3. In germline, CDR1 is ENHRY, CDR2 SYGVKD. CDR3 sequence: CAISESRGLQETQYF. The CDR3 nucleotides read TGTGCCATCAGTGAGTCCAGGGGGCTGCAGGAGACCCAGTACTTC.

The chain uses TRBV28 and TRBJ2-3, with D perhaps being TRBD1 or TRBD2 (5 bases each). The CDR3 covers 15 residues. Germline assignment: CDR1 MDHEN and CDR2 SYDVKM. V shed 1 base and J shed 0 bases, with 8 bases lying between them. The CDR3 nucleotides are TGTGCCAGCAGTTTATTGGGGGACAGCACAGATACGCAGTATTTT. It translates to CASSLLGDSTDTQYF.

The chain joins TRBV12-3 or TRBV12-4 to TRBJ2-5; no definite D call. The J call is doubtful: the DNA matches TRBJ2-7 better. The CDR3 is 14 amino acids. CDR3: CASSLAHEPGEQYF. The CDR3 region has the DNA TGTGCCAGCAGTTTAGCCCACGAACCGGGCGAGCAGTACTTC.

The chain links TRBV4-3 to TRBJ1-2; D unclear. CDR1 is LGHNA, CDR2 YSLEER, per germline. The ends were cut back, 0 bases at V and 1 base at J, with 9 bases in the middle. This CDR3 is 15 amino acids long. The chain's CDR3 is CASSQELARNYGYTF. The DNA for the CDR3 is TGCGCCAGCAGCCAAGAATTGGCCCGTAACTATGGCTACACCTTC.